The 15 T cell receptor beta chains below were found in one sample sequenced in a study of human T cells and chemical hapten exposure. Indicated time point: patch test 1, 2 weeks after DPC sensitization. The treatment here: therapeutic diphenylcyclopropenone sensitization with weekly scalp DPC. TCRdb re-called the RACE reads with MiXCR, one entry per CDR3 protein. The sample lists approximately 80,000 distinct CDR3 sequences; about 10% were seen once. This sample comprised whole blood, obtained in connection with sensitization to the hapten diphenylcyclopropenone (DPC). These receptors were collected from a woman aged 50 to 60 with alopecia areata. Some clones in this sample may be carry-over from other donors' samples.

This clonotype showed up many times. The chain links TRBV5-1 to TRBJ2-5; 7 bases line up with TRBD1. The CDR3 extends over 15 amino acids. The germline V gene has CDR1 SGHRS and CDR2 YFSETQ. The junction had 9 bases not matched to a gene; V was cut back by 0 bases and J by 7 bases. The CDR3 DNA follows: TGCGCCAGCAGCTTGGGACAGGGTGTATTTGGGACCCAGTACTTC. It translates to CASSLGQGVFGTQYF.

This clonotype has a count of ten or more. The rearrangement links TRBV12-5 to TRBJ1-5; D remains unclear. V lost 0 bases, J lost 5 bases, and 23 bases lay in between. The CDR3 covers 19 residues. Germline values: CDR1 LGHNT, CDR2 FRNRAP. The CDR3 sequence: CASGLVDPPRGIVHQPQHF. The CDR3 DNA follows: TGTGCTAGTGGTTTGGTAGACCCTCCGCGGGGTATAGTCCATCAGCCCCAGCATTTT.

V gene TRBV10-1 combines with J gene TRBJ2-5; 11 nucleotides match TRBD2. Per germline, CDR1 WNHNN and CDR2 SYGVQD (reference sequence). This CDR3 has 14 amino acids. The V segment lost 4 bases and the J segment 5 bases; nucleotides outside the gene matches: 3. As DNA, the CDR3 is TGCGCCAGCAGTGCTAGCGGGAGGAGGGAGACCCAGTACTTC. Amino acids: CASSASGRRETQYF.

This chain joins TRBV7-2 and TRBJ1-2; TRBD1 matches at 8 bases. The CDR3 is 14 amino acids. With V trimmed by 5 bases and J by 4 bases, 6 bases remained unmatched. Germline values: CDR1 SGHTA, CDR2 FQGNSA. For the CDR3, the DNA is TGTGCCAGCAGCCCGGACAGGGATCTCTATGGCTACACCTTC. It translates to CASSPDRDLYGYTF.

The chain carries TRBV7-2 and TRBJ1-2; 7 nucleotides line up with TRBD1. The J segment lost 8 bases and the V segment lost 7 bases, leaving 13 bases of the junction unmatched. The CDR3 length is 14 residues. Germline CDR1 reads SGHTA; CDR2 reads FQGNSA. CDR3 loop: CASTERQGGKGYTF. The CDR3 coding sequence is TGTGCCAGCACCGAAAGACAGGGAGGAAAAGGCTACACCTTC.

In its sample, this clonotype was seen many times. V and J are TRBV12-3 or TRBV12-4 and TRBJ2-1; 7 nucleotides align to TRBD2. Germline trimming cut 6 bases from V and 1 base from J; bases unmatched to any gene: 9. This CDR3 has 16 amino acids. The chain's CDR3 is CASSEPIAGSYNEQFF. CDR3 sequence (DNA): TGTGCCAGCAGCGAACCGATAGCGGGTTCCTACAATGAGCAGTTCTTC.

This rearrangement joins TRBV5-1 to TRBJ1-1; D may be TRBD1 (5 bases). Trimming left V 4 bases short and J 4 bases short, with 11 bases between. The germline V gene has CDR1 SGHRS and CDR2 YFSETQ. This CDR3 is built from 13 residues. The DNA for the CDR3 is TGCGCCAGCAGCCGGGAGGGGACCACTGAAGCTTTCTTT. Protein sequence: CASSREGTTEAFF.

Ten or more counts support this clonotype. V usage is TRBV20-1 and J usage is TRBJ1-1, with TRBD1 as a possible D gene (5 bases). Germline V gene lookup returns CDR1 DFQATT and CDR2 SNEGSKA (reference sequence). The ends were cut back, 2 bases at V and 2 bases at J, with 18 bases in the middle. The CDR3 is 16 amino acids. CDR3 protein: CSARRDSRNRNTEAFF. The CDR3 nucleotides are TGCAGTGCTAGACGGGACTCCCGAAACCGAAACACTGAAGCTTTCTTT.

This clonotype was counted only a few times. This chain connects TRBV28 to TRBJ2-3; 7 bases are a match to TRBD2. Losses at the gene ends were 6 bases for V and 3 bases for J; bases not matched to a gene: 9. Germline loops: CDR1 MDHEN, CDR2 SYDVKM. CDR3 length: 15 amino acids. The CDR3 sequence is CASSAGTGGTDTQYF. The CDR3 DNA sequence: TGTGCCAGCAGCGCAGGGACGGGAGGAACAGATACGCAGTATTTT.

The sample holds many counts of this clonotype. The chain is built from TRBV6-2 or TRBV6-3 and TRBJ1-1; 7 bases agree with TRBD1. CDR1 is MNHEY and CDR2 is SVGEGT in the germline V gene. V lost 6 bases, J lost 4 bases, and 8 bases stayed unmatched. The CDR3 spans 14 residues. CDR3 protein: CASSKTGLSTEAFF. The CDR3 DNA follows: TGTGCCAGCAGCAAGACAGGGTTAAGCACTGAAGCTTTCTTT.

This clonotype was observed many times. The chain couples TRBV11-3 to TRBJ2-2; D is ambiguous. The germline CDR1 and CDR2 sequences are SGHNT and YENEEA. The CDR3 length is 13 residues. Trimming shortened V by 5 bases and J by 4 bases, and 8 bases separated the two germline ends. The CDR3 sequence is CASSPLSTGELFF. The DNA of the CDR3 is TGTGCCAGCAGCCCGTTGTCCACCGGGGAGCTGTTTTTT.

The chain has TRBV14 and TRBJ1-2, with 7 bases identical to TRBD1. The CDR3 totals 15 residues. Germline CDR1 reads SGHDN; CDR2 reads FVKESK. V was clipped by 4 bases and J by 4 bases; unmatched bases: 9. CDR3 sequence: CASSRQGQLSYGYTF. In DNA form, the CDR3 reads TGTGCCAGCAGCCGACAGGGACAGCTCAGCTATGGCTACACCTTC.

This clonotype occurred a few times. This chain connects TRBV7-6 to TRBJ1-4, with D unresolved. There are 15 residues in the CDR3. Germline V CDR1 and CDR2: SGHVS, FNYEAQ. V dropped 4 bases and J dropped 0 bases, with 9 bases sitting between them. CDR3 in DNA: TGTGCCAGCAGCTCCCAGCGTGCAACTAATGAAAAACTGTTTTTT. Translation gives CASSSQRATNEKLFF.

With regard to this clonotype: A much more abundant neighbour one base away suggests this may be a read error. The V and J genes are TRBV6-5 and TRBJ1-4, with D unclear. The CDR3 is made up of 13 amino acids. Germline V gene lookup returns CDR1 MNHEY and CDR2 SVGAGI. The CDR3 DNA follows: TGTGCCAGCAGTTACTATTTGGAAGAAAAACTGATTTTT. Its translation is CASSYYLEEKLIF.

The gene calls are TRBV6-1 and TRBJ2-7; 10 bases agree with TRBD2. There are 13 residues in the CDR3. Losses at the gene ends were 6 bases for V and 11 bases for J; bases not matched to a gene: 10. CDR1 MNHNS and CDR2 SASEGT come from the germline V gene. CDR3 protein: CASRETSSGSEYF. The CDR3 DNA follows: TGTGCCAGCAGAGAAACCTCTAGCGGGAGCGAGTACTTC.